This T cell receptor (beta chain) originates from a study of T cells expressing NK-cell markers. As for the study in general: TCR beta repertoires came from sorted CD3+CD56+NKG2C+, CD3+CD56+NKG2C- and CD3+CD56-NKG2C+ T cells. Of eight sequenced donors, seven were HCMV-seropositive and one HCMV-seronegative.

Per germline, CDR1 KGHSH and CDR2 LQKENI. The CDR3 is 14 amino acids. 5'RACE template switching with UMIs produced the TCR beta cDNA. Each CDR3 protein gets one entry in TCRdb, which reprocessed the 5' RACE reads and gives no DNA. The sample totals about 460,000 distinct CDR3 sequences. Study-level results: There remained a lack of clarity about HCMV specificity of expanded NKG2C+ T cell clones.

A note on this clonotype: Antigen: not known.

Sequencing was done on a sample of blood T cells: a sorted CD56 or NKG2C T cell subset, CD4+ or CD8+ T cells, or bulk PBMC T cells (not recorded which). The chain is built from TRBV18 and TRBJ1-1; no DNA is available, so the TRBD1 call from TCRdb remains unchecked. The TCR originated in a woman in her forties or fifties in good health. CDR3: CASSPGPGGTEAFF.